This T cell receptor (beta chain) was sequenced in a study of OX40 agonist ivuxolimab in advanced cancers. Turning to the overall study: Ivuxolimab was an agonistic, fully human IgG2 monoclonal antibody directed against OX40 (CD134), a costimulatory receptor. The point of sequencing TCRbeta in the periphery was to test whether ivuxolimab changed TCR sequence diversity and drove clonal T-cell expansion. Among the roughly 50 dose-escalation patients, approximately 20 had hepatocellular carcinoma, 15 or so melanoma, 9 renal cell carcinoma and 9 head and neck cancer. In the dose-escalation cohort, approximately 82% of patients were male, and the mean age was approximately 60 years with a range of roughly 20 to 79. Partial responses were achieved by three dose-escalation patients, of whom one had hepatocellular carcinoma and two had cutaneous melanoma. The paper reports the monotherapy dose-escalation portion (N of about 50 patients) of the phase I ivuxolimab trial. Prior anti-PD-1, anti-PD-L1 or anti-CTLA-4 therapy was permitted, and checkpoint inhibitors had been received by less than 45% of dose-escalation patients. Intravenous ivuxolimab was administered to patients every 2 weeks at six dose levels: 0.01, 0.1, 0.3, 1.5, 3 and 10 mg/kg.

The trial excluded patients who had a history of autoimmune disease or were on systemic immunosuppression. Peripheral blood for TCR sequencing was drawn from every dose cohort at baseline, at cycle 4 day 1 and at cycle 7 day 1. Samples came from an open-label, multicenter, first-in-human phase I dose-escalation trial of ivuxolimab. The trial enrolled adults with locally advanced or metastatic head and neck squamous cell, hepatocellular, melanoma or renal cell carcinoma. Before TCR sequencing, CD4+ T cells and CD8+ T cells were sorted from peripheral blood as separate populations. Concerning this clone: Its antigen remains unidentified. Per-base quality was not reported, and no clone a single base away is much larger than it.

Germline trimming amounts to 3 bases on V and 9 bases on J, with 6 as the count of junction bases outside the gene matches. For CDR1 and CDR2, the germline V gene (reference sequence) lists MNHEY and SMNVEV. Spanning cysteine to phenylalanine, the CDR3 consists of 13 amino acids. Of all the DNA, just the CDR3 is kept, 39 bases in frame from base 1. The paper as a whole reports these results and caveats: In the 0.1-3.0 mg/kg groups, partial responders had among the lowest normalized peripheral clonal expansion, particularly in CD8+ T cells. At doses from 0.1 to 3.0 mg/kg, clonal expansion was seen in both CD4+ and CD8+ blood T cells between baseline and week 6. After ivuxolimab, CD8+ T cells had more expanded clones than CD4+ T cells on average. Low levels of normalized T-cell clonal expansion were also seen in some patients who did not respond. The antigen specificity of the clonally expanded peripheral T cells was not determined.

To sequence the TCRbeta CDR3 region, genomic DNA was isolated from the sorted cells. The immunoSEQ Assay was used for sequencing of TCRbeta CDR3 regions. Not all clones reach the TCRdb copy of this immuneACCESS table, which keeps in-frame sequences only. Checked studies attribute under half of the gap to unresolved V genes and leave the rest unexplained. This sample is represented by 65,000 to 90,000 clones; more than 85% of them were singletons. About 7.1% of the sample lies in the top ten. This clonotype was sampled from an adult with an advanced solid tumor such as melanoma, head and neck, liver or kidney cancer. This sequence uses TRBV27 and TRBJ2-5; a stretch of 8 junction bases matches TRBD2. Specimen: CD4+ or CD8+ T cells sorted from blood, collected in a trial of the OX40 agonist ivuxolimab. The CDR3: CASSLGGTRAQYF. The base sequence is TGTGCCAGCAGTTTGGGAGGGACTAGGGCCCAGTACTTC.